Listed here are 31 T cell receptor beta chains from one sample, sequenced in a study of blood T cells in healthy people across ages. Alongside a J-beta primer mix, a sample-barcoded 5' primer served in a second PCR lasting about 7 to 11 cycles. A single record per CDR3 protein comes from TCRdb applying MiXCR to the 5' RACE reads. The table has about 2 million distinct CDR3 sequences, around 48% seen once. Sequenced: blood. The receptor set was obtained from a woman in her thirties or forties in good health.

The V call is TRBV7-3, the J call TRBJ2-3; no firm D call. V was pared by 2 bases and J by 5 bases, with 11 bases between. Germline-derived CDR1 and CDR2 are SGHTA and FQGTGA. CDR3 length: 14 residues. CDR3 protein: CASSLQDGRDTQYF. CDR3 nucleotides: TGTGCCAGCAGCTTACAGGATGGGCGAGATACGCAGTATTTT.

The rearrangement uses TRBV7-2 and TRBJ2-3; 9 positions agree with TRBD2. CDR1 and CDR2 (germline): SGHTA, FQGNSA. The length of the CDR3 is 17 residues. The trim removed 5 bases at V and 5 bases at J, leaving 14 bases unmatched. The CDR3 nucleotides are TGTGCCAGCAGCCCCGAGGGGTTAGCGGGGGAGGAAGATACGCAGTATTTT. Its protein product is CASSPEGLAGEEDTQYF.

The rearrangement links TRBV9 to TRBJ2-1, with TRBD2 identical over 12 bases. Germline assignment: CDR1 SGDLS and CDR2 YYNGEE. CDR3 length: 16 residues. V was pared by 3 bases and J by 6 bases, with 7 bases of the junction left unmatched. The CDR3 DNA follows: TGTGCCAGCAGCGACAGGACTAGCGGGGTGGGCAATGAGCAGTTCTTC. It specifies CASSDRTSGVGNEQFF.

This rearrangement joins TRBV6-1 to TRBJ2-4; D might be TRBD1 or TRBD2, each matching 6 bases. The CDR3 runs 19 residues. V was clipped by 7 bases and J by 0 bases, with 25 bases between them. From germline, CDR1 is MNHNS and CDR2 SASEGT. The CDR3 nucleotides are TGTGCCAGCACCGGGGGCCAGGGCCGAGGTGGGACAGCCAAAAACATTCAGTACTTC. Residues: CASTGGQGRGGTAKNIQYF.

The chain has TRBV5-4 and TRBJ2-6; tentatively, D is TRBD1 or TRBD2 (6 bases each). Germline V lookup: CDR1 SGHNT, CDR2 YYREEE (reference sequence). The CDR3 is made up of 16 amino acids. V was cut by 1 base and J by 4 bases, with 12 bases left in between. The CDR3 DNA sequence: TGTGCCAGCAGCTTGTGGGGGGCAGGCGGGGCCAACGTCCTGACTTTC. Its protein is CASSLWGAGGANVLTF.

Comment on this clonotype: The junction shows a germline mismatch at one end, possibly a read error. The chain is built from TRBV7-7 and TRBJ2-5; 15 nucleotides match TRBD2. The germline gives CDR1 SSHAT, CDR2 FNYEAQ (reference sequence). The CDR3 contains 16 residues. CDR3 in DNA: TGTGCTAGCAGCCAGGCCGGACTAGCGGGGGGGGAGACCCAGTACTTC. Translating gives CASSQAGLAGGETQYF.

The rearrangement links TRBV7-2 to TRBJ2-7; D is perhaps TRBD1 (6 bases). The CDR3 loop spans 15 amino acids. Trimming took off 5 bases at V and 2 bases at J, with 16 bases between the two ends. The germline gives CDR1 SGHTA, CDR2 FQGNSA. The CDR3 is CASSLGTPSPYEQYF. The CDR3, as DNA: TGTGCCAGCAGCCTCGGGACACCCAGCCCCTACGAGCAGTACTTC.

This CDR3 is CATYWGGVRTGELFF. CDR3 nucleotides: TGTGCCACCTATTGGGGGGGCGTACGGACCGGGGAGCTGTTTTTT. The chain combines TRBV7-8 with TRBJ2-2; D is perhaps TRBD2 (7 bases). With 10 bases removed from V and 5 bases from J, the gap between germline ends came to 20 bases. The germline V gene has CDR1 SGHVS and CDR2 FQNEAQ. The CDR3 runs 15 residues.

This clonotype has more than one count but fewer than ten. The rearrangement joins TRBV20-1 to TRBJ2-7, with 7 bases fitting TRBD1. V was pared by 0 bases and J by 1 base, with 6 bases of the junction left unmatched. The CDR3 sequence is 15 residues long. CDR1 and CDR2 from the germline V gene are DFQATT and SNEGSKA (reference sequence). CDR3 residues: CSAREQGPSSYEQYF. In nucleotides, the CDR3 is TGCAGTGCTAGAGAACAGGGGCCCTCTTCCTACGAGCAGTACTTC.

This clonotype was seen more than once but under ten times. V and J are TRBV6-1 and TRBJ1-1; D perhaps matches TRBD1 (6 bases). From germline, CDR1 is MNHNS and CDR2 SASEGT. There are 13 residues in the CDR3. Trimming cost V 4 bases and J 0 bases, with 6 bases left between them. The chain's CDR3 is CASSGQVNTEAFF. The CDR3 nucleotides are TGTGCCAGCAGTGGACAGGTGAACACTGAAGCTTTCTTT.

This clonotype was observed a handful of times. The chain recombines TRBV27 with TRBJ2-5; TRBD2 aligns across 11 bases. CDR3 length: 16 residues. V shed 7 bases and J 2 bases; nucleotides not matched to a gene: 9. Looked up from germline, CDR1 is MNHEY and CDR2 is SMNVEV (reference sequence). The CDR3: CASTRLAGGLQETQYF. In DNA, the CDR3 is TGTGCCAGCACCCGCCTAGCGGGGGGACTACAAGAGACCCAGTACTTC.

The chain employs TRBV6-5 and TRBJ1-1; D is possibly TRBD1 (5 bases). The CDR3 is 14 residues long. V lost 6 bases and J lost 4, with 15 bases in between. CDR1 and CDR2 from the germline V gene are MNHEY and SVGAGI. In DNA, the CDR3 is TGTGCCAGCAGACCCCACGACAGTAGCACTGAAGCTTTCTTT. It yields the protein CASRPHDSSTEAFF.

The chain recombines TRBV29-1 with TRBJ2-3, with D possibly being TRBD1 or TRBD2 (5 bases each). The CDR3 contains 14 residues. Germline CDR1 SQVTM, CDR2 ANQGSEA. Trimming left V 6 bases short and J 3 bases short, with 16 bases between. The CDR3 DNA is TGCAGCGTGGGTGGGGGAGTGATGACAGATACGCAGTATTTT. Its protein is CSVGGGVMTDTQYF.

J is TRBJ2-3 and V is TRBV7-2; 8 bases match TRBD2. This CDR3 has 17 residues. After removal of 4 bases from V and 5 bases from J, the junction contained 14 bases not matched to a gene. Per germline, CDR1 SGHTA and CDR2 FQGNSA. The DNA for the CDR3 is TGTGCCAGCAGCTGGCGGGGGGCCATCGAGTCAAGAGATACGCAGTATTTT. The encoded protein is CASSWRGAIESRDTQYF.

The table lists this clonotype with a count of one. The CDR3 coding sequence is TGTGCCAGCTCATCCTACGGCGACGAGCAGTACTTC. Its translation is CASSSYGDEQYF. The V and J genes are TRBV18 and TRBJ2-7; no definite D call. Trimming removed 5 bases from V and 5 bases from J, with 10 bases in between. The CDR3 runs 12 residues. Germline assignment: CDR1 KGHSH and CDR2 LQKENI.

The V gene is TRBV6-6, the J gene TRBJ2-3, with a tentative D call TRBD1 (5 bases). In germline, CDR1 is MNHNY, CDR2 SVGAGI (reference sequence). V gave up 7 bases and J gave up 8 bases, with 22 bases separating them. The CDR3 is 15 residues long. As DNA, the CDR3 is TGTGCCAGCATCCCTCGCCAGACAGTAGGTGGTACGCAGTATTTT. It codes for CASIPRQTVGGTQYF.

This clonotype appeared a few times. The chain combines TRBV15 with TRBJ2-1; maybe TRBD2 (6 bases). V was trimmed by 0 bases and J by 5 bases, leaving 17 bases between them. This CDR3 spans 17 amino acids. In germline, CDR1 is LNHNV, CDR2 YYDKDF (reference sequence). In nucleotides, the CDR3 is TGTGCCACCAGCAGAGATTTGTCGGGAGCAAGGGACAATGAGCAGTTCTTC. It codes for CATSRDLSGARDNEQFF. Supplemented by reference TRBV15 and TRBJ2-1, the full variable domain reads DAMVIQNPRYQVTQFGKPVTLSCSQTLNHNVMYWYQQKSSQAPKLLFHYYDKDFNNEADTPDNFQSRRPNTSFCFLDIRSPGLGDTAMYLCATSRDLSGARDNEQFFGPGTRLTVL.

The chain uses TRBV7-2 and TRBJ2-1; D not resolved. Trimming left V 5 bases short and J 5 bases short, with 16 bases between. The germline V gene has CDR1 SGHTA and CDR2 FQGNSA. The CDR3 sequence is 15 residues long. The CDR3 sequence is CASSPLSTGNNEQFF. CDR3 bases: TGTGCCAGCAGCCCCCTTAGTACTGGAAACAATGAGCAGTTCTTC. Together with reference TRBV7-2 and TRBJ2-1, the CDR3 gives the full variable domain: GAGVSQSPSNKVTEKGKDVELRCDPISGHTALYWYRQSLGQGLEFLIYFQGNSAPDKSGLPSDRFSAERTGGSVSTLTIQRTQQEDSAVYLCASSPLSTGNNEQFFGPGTRLTVL.

Ten or more counts support this clonotype. This CDR3 is CASSTAGNEQFF. CDR3 coding DNA: TGTGCCAGCAGTACAGCGGGAAATGAGCAGTTCTTC. The V call is TRBV12-3 or TRBV12-4, the J call TRBJ2-1; 7 bases match TRBD2. The CDR3 has 12 amino acids. V was pared by 5 bases and J by 7 bases, with 2 bases of the junction left unmatched.

The chain employs TRBV4-3 and TRBJ1-2; D is undetermined. With 1 base removed from V and 8 bases from J, the gap between germline ends came to 14 bases. Germline V gene sequence: CDR1 LGHNA, CDR2 YSLEER. The CDR3 contains 14 residues. The CDR3 nucleotides are TGCGCCAGCAGCCAAGCCGGGGTCCGTGGGGGCTACACCTTC. Protein product: CASSQAGVRGGYTF.

The chain uses TRBV7-6 and TRBJ1-2; no definite D call. The V gene lost 5 bases and the J gene lost 8 bases, with 18 bases spanning the gap. Germline V CDR1 and CDR2: SGHVS, FNYEAQ. This CDR3 comprises 14 residues. CDR3 sequence reads: CASSLTEGSGGYTF. The CDR3 coding sequence is TGTGCCAGCAGCCTCACTGAGGGATCGGGCGGCTACACCTTC.

This chain links TRBV12-3 or TRBV12-4 with TRBJ1-1; D gene ambiguous. Trimming removed 6 bases at V and 8 bases at J, with 10 bases between. The CDR3 loop spans 11 amino acids. In nucleotides, the CDR3 is TGTGCCAGCAGGGAGGACCTCGAAGCTTTCTTT. Translating it yields CASREDLEAFF.

The chain couples TRBV18 to TRBJ2-4; D is possibly TRBD1 (6 bases). CDR3 length: 17 residues. The germline V gene has CDR1 KGHSH and CDR2 LQKENI. Trimming left V 2 bases short and J 13 bases short, with 27 bases between. The CDR3 DNA reads as TGTGCCAGCTCACCAATACAGGGATCTCCTTCCCCGAAGGGGCAGTACTTC. Encoded protein: CASSPIQGSPSPKGQYF. The full variable domain, completed using reference TRBV18 and TRBJ2-4, is NAGVMQNPRHLVRRRGQEARLRCSPMKGHSHVYWYRQLPEEGLKFMVYLQKENIIDESGMPKERFSAEFPKEGPSILRIQQVVRGDSAAYFCASSPIQGSPSPKGQYFGAGTRLSVL.

The J gene is TRBJ2-3, the V gene TRBV14; 13 positions agree with TRBD2. This CDR3 has 19 residues. With V trimmed by 2 bases and J by 0 bases, 8 bases remained unmatched. CDR1 and CDR2 from the germline V gene are SGHDN and FVKESK. CDR3 coding DNA: TGTGCCAGCAGCCAACACCGACTAGCGGGGGGCTTTAGCACAGATACGCAGTATTTT. Protein: CASSQHRLAGGFSTDTQYF.

This clonotype has just a few counts. The genes are TRBV7-9 and TRBJ2-3; D remains ambiguous. V lost 5 bases and J lost 1, with 13 bases in between. CDR1 is SEHNR and CDR2 is FQNEAQ in the germline V gene (reference sequence). The CDR3 covers 15 residues. The CDR3 DNA follows: TGTGCCAGCAGCCCTAACTCCAAACGCACAGATACGCAGTATTTT. This sequence encodes CASSPNSKRTDTQYF.

This clonotype has just one count. The chain recombines TRBV19 with TRBJ1-2; 7 positions match TRBD1. The CDR3 runs to 15 residues. CDR1 and CDR2 (germline): LNHDA, SQIVND (reference sequence). J gave up 5 bases and V 11 bases, and 17 bases lay outside the gene matches. The CDR3 nucleotides are TGTGCCTCCAGTTGGACCCCTGCAGGGGGATATGGCTACACCTTC. Its protein product is CASSWTPAGGYGYTF.

The J gene is TRBJ2-3, the V gene TRBV28; 8 positions match TRBD2. The germline V gene has CDR1 MDHEN and CDR2 SYDVKM. The CDR3 totals 18 residues. Trimming removed 4 bases from V and 7 bases from J; junction bases left unmatched: 19. CDR3 amino acids: CASSSNYGTRTPTHTQYF. CDR3 DNA sequence: TGTGCCAGCAGTTCCAACTACGGGACTAGAACGCCCACTCATACGCAGTATTTT.

The chain uses TRBV11-2 and TRBJ2-5, with TRBD2 identical over 10 bases. Per the germline V gene, CDR1 is SGHAT and CDR2 is FQNNGV. Germline trimming cut 3 bases from V and 4 bases from J; bases unmatched to any gene: 8. CDR3 length equals 16 residues. CDR3 DNA: TGTGCCAGCAGCTTGAACAGCGGGGGGGCCTTAGAGACCCAGTACTTC. Translating gives CASSLNSGGALETQYF.

The chain uses TRBV2 and TRBJ2-1, with 7 bases identical to TRBD2. V gave up 6 bases and J gave up 7 bases; unmatched junction bases: 12. The CDR3 sequence is 15 residues long. CDR1 and CDR2 from the germline V gene are SNHLY and FYNNEI. The chain's CDR3 is CASSPSPGTMNEQFF. Written as DNA, the CDR3 is TGTGCCAGCAGCCCCTCCCCCGGGACTATGAATGAGCAGTTCTTC.

The sample holds one count of this clonotype. V and J are TRBV29-1 and TRBJ2-3, with a weak D call TRBD1 (5 bases). The germline V and J ends were trimmed by 3 bases and 1 base, with 20 bases remaining between them. CDR1 and CDR2 (germline): SQVTM, ANQGSEA. The CDR3 sequence is 17 residues long. CDR3 sequence reads: CSVDARQRVFGTDTQYF. The CDR3 coding sequence is TGCAGCGTTGATGCGCGACAGAGAGTCTTCGGCACAGATACGCAGTATTTT.

The sample holds a few counts of this clonotype. The rearrangement links TRBV12-3 or TRBV12-4 to TRBJ2-1, with D hard to call. V was clipped by 1 base and J by 0 bases, with 13 bases between them. The CDR3 sequence is 17 residues long. CDR3 sequence reads: CASSLGVDTHSYNEQFF. The CDR3 nucleotides are TGTGCCAGCAGTTTAGGCGTTGATACGCACTCCTACAATGAGCAGTTCTTC.